Below are 28 T cell receptor beta chains sequenced from a single sample in a study of CD8 T cells in ankylosing spondylitis. MiXCR, run by TCRdb on the 5' RACE reads, gives a single entry per CDR3 protein. The data show roughly 100,000 distinct CDR3 sequences, with about 8.3% seen just once and about a tenth held by the top ten. Sequencing input: blood, either unsorted or a sorted T cell fraction (not recorded which). The source is a male donor with ankylosing spondylitis or in good health (not recorded which).

This clonotype was detected ten times or more. CDR3 coding DNA: TGTGCCAGCAGTTTCATCGGAGGCGAGCAGTACTTC. This encodes CASSFIGGEQYF. V and J are TRBV27 and TRBJ2-7; TRBD2 is a possible D gene (5 bases). Germline loops: CDR1 MNHEY, CDR2 SMNVEV (reference sequence). Trimming took off 3 bases at V and 6 bases at J, with 9 bases between the two ends. The CDR3 has 12 amino acids.

This clonotype has ten or more counts. This sequence joins TRBV19 and TRBJ1-5; D gene unclear. V was shortened by 1 base and J by 0 bases, with 7 bases between the two germline ends. CDR3 length: 15 amino acids. Germline V gene data show CDR1 as LNHDA and CDR2 as SQIVND (reference sequence). The CDR3, as DNA: TGTGCCAGTAGTATAGGTGGGTATAGCAATCAGCCCCAGCATTTT. Its protein product is CASSIGGYSNQPQHF.

The rearrangement links TRBV10-3 to TRBJ1-1; possible D gene TRBD1, 5 bases. The length of the CDR3 is 15 residues. V dropped 2 bases and J dropped 6 bases, with 16 bases sitting between them. Per the germline V gene, CDR1 is ENHRY and CDR2 is SYGVKD. The CDR3 DNA reads as TGTGCCATCAGTGAGAGAGGTATGGGGGGGGCTGAAGCTTTCTTT. Protein: CAISERGMGGAEAFF.

This clonotype appeared many times. The rearrangement joins TRBV27 to TRBJ2-7, with 10 bases identical to TRBD2. Germline CDR1 is MNHEY and CDR2 is SMNVEV (reference sequence). V shed 4 bases and J 6 bases; nucleotides not matched to a gene: 3. This CDR3 is built from 13 residues. The CDR3 nucleotides read TGTGCCAGCAGTTCCGGGACTAGCGTCGAGCAGTACTTC. Translation: CASSSGTSVEQYF.

This clonotype showed up many times. The CDR3 region has the DNA TGCGCCAGCAGCCCTCTTAGCGTTAGGGGCGTCGGGGAGCTGTTTTTT. The encoded protein is CASSPLSVRGVGELFF. The V call is TRBV5-1, the J call TRBJ2-2; either TRBD1 or TRBD2 may fit D (5 bases each). The CDR3 runs to 16 residues. V lost 4 bases and J 7 bases, leaving 20 bases between the germline ends. Germline V lookup: CDR1 SGHRS, CDR2 YFSETQ. The variable domain in full, with the rest retrieved from reference TRBV5-1 and TRBJ2-2, is KAGVTQTPRYLIKTRGQQVTLSCSPISGHRSVSWYQQTPGQGLQFLFEYFSETQRNKGNFPGRFSGRQFSNSRSEMNVSTLELGDSALYLCASSPLSVRGVGELFFGEGSRLTVL.

This clonotype appeared many times. This chain links TRBV5-1 with TRBJ2-7; 10 bases align to TRBD2. Per germline, CDR1 SGHRS and CDR2 YFSETQ. The CDR3 is 16 amino acids. J gave up 1 base and V 4 bases, and 8 bases lay outside the gene matches. DNA of the CDR3: TGCGCCAGCAGCACCTTTACTAGCGGGAATTCCTACGAGCAGTACTTC. Translated, it gives CASSTFTSGNSYEQYF.

This clonotype was seen repeatedly, ten times or more. The genes are TRBV20-1 and TRBJ2-3, with 14 bases that match TRBD2. CDR3 size: 14 residues. The germline V gene has CDR1 DFQATT and CDR2 SNEGSKA (reference sequence). Written as DNA, the CDR3 is TGCAGCCTGAGACTAGCGGGAGGGGGAGATACGCAGTATTTT. This encodes CSLRLAGGGDTQYF.

This clonotype came up many times. The rearrangement links TRBV20-1 to TRBJ2-1; TRBD1 matches 9 bases. This CDR3 has 14 amino acids. With 5 bases clipped from V and 7 bases from J, the junction kept 9 bases outside the gene matches. From germline, CDR1 is DFQATT and CDR2 SNEGSKA (reference sequence). The CDR3 loop is CSAPGTGFGNEQFF. CDR3 DNA sequence: TGCAGTGCTCCCGGGACAGGGTTCGGAAATGAGCAGTTCTTC.

At least ten counts were recorded for this clonotype. The V gene is TRBV7-2, the J gene TRBJ2-3; D unclear. The germline V gene encodes CDR1 SGHTA and CDR2 FQGNSA. This CDR3 has 14 residues. Trimming stripped 1 base from V and 3 bases from J, with 8 bases between. The DNA of the CDR3 is TGTGCCAGCAGCTTAGGACGCCAGACAGATACGCAGTATTTT. Translating it yields CASSLGRQTDTQYF.

Ten or more counts support this clonotype. This chain links TRBV9 with TRBJ1-1; D is unclear. Germline V CDR1 and CDR2: SGDLS, YYNGEE. The V end was cut by 3 bases, the J end by 4 bases, with 16 bases between. This CDR3 comprises 15 residues. CDR3: CASSAYPEVGTEAFF. CDR3 sequence (DNA): TGTGCCAGCAGCGCCTACCCGGAGGTTGGCACTGAAGCTTTCTTT.

There are many counts of this clonotype. The chain has TRBV12-3 or TRBV12-4 and TRBJ2-3; D ambiguous. CDR3 length: 12 amino acids. V dropped 6 bases and J dropped 6 bases, with 10 bases sitting between them. CDR3 bases: TGTGCCAGCAGCCGACTGAGGGATACGCAGTATTTT. The encoded protein is CASSRLRDTQYF.

This clonotype has at least ten counts. The chain links TRBV7-9 to TRBJ2-3, with D tentatively TRBD1 (6 bases). Germline CDR1 reads SEHNR; CDR2 reads FQNEAQ (reference sequence). The CDR3 spans 16 residues. V lost 5 bases and J 3 bases, leaving 18 bases between the germline ends. In DNA form, the CDR3 reads TGTGCCAGCAGCCCTACAAGGGGGAAGATGACAGATACGCAGTATTTT. This codes for CASSPTRGKMTDTQYF. Full variable domain (rest looked up from reference TRBV7-9 and TRBJ2-3): DTGVSQNPRHKITKRGQNVTFRCDPISEHNRLYWYRQTLGQGPEFLTYFQNEAQLEKSRLLSDRFSAERPKGSFSTLEIQRTEQGDSAMYLCASSPTRGKMTDTQYFGPGTRLTVL.

A note on this clonotype: Since a much larger clone is just one base distant, this may be a read error. V gene TRBV5-1 combines with J gene TRBJ2-5; possible D gene TRBD1, 6 bases. Germline CDR1 SGHRS, CDR2 YFSETQ. V was clipped by 7 bases and J by 1 base, with 20 bases between them. The CDR3 is 16 amino acids. The CDR3 sequence is CASVPGHGLGQETQYF. The CDR3 DNA reads TGCGCCAGCGTACCGGGACATGGATTGGGCCAAGAGACCCAGTACTTC.

This clonotype was seen many times. The V and J genes are TRBV2 and TRBJ2-5, with D unclear. The CDR3 has 11 residues. V lost 6 bases and J lost 1, with 3 bases in between. CDR1 and CDR2 (germline): SNHLY, FYNNEI. The CDR3 DNA is TGTGCCAGCAGGGTCCAAGAGACCCAGTACTTC. It yields the protein CASRVQETQYF.

The sample holds a few counts of this clonotype. The chain employs TRBV6-2 or TRBV6-3 and TRBJ1-2, with D perhaps matching TRBD1 (6 bases). V dropped 6 bases and J dropped 5 bases, with 25 bases sitting between them. The CDR3 totals 17 residues. CDR1 is MNHEY and CDR2 is SVGEGT in the germline V gene. The CDR3 spells CASRLPAPQGLGYGYTF. DNA for the CDR3: TGTGCCAGCAGGTTACCGGCCCCGCAGGGGCTAGGATATGGCTACACCTTC.

There are many counts of this clonotype. V usage is TRBV5-1 and J usage is TRBJ1-1; no clear D. CDR3 length equals 16 residues. Germline lookup yields CDR1 SGHRS and CDR2 YFSETQ. Trimming took 1 base from V and 2 from J, leaving 15 bases between them. The CDR3 DNA is TGCGCCAGCAGCTTGCGGACCTTGACGGCTAACACTGAAGCTTTCTTT. Encoded protein: CASSLRTLTANTEAFF. The whole variable domain, filled in from reference TRBV5-1 and TRBJ1-1, reads KAGVTQTPRYLIKTRGQQVTLSCSPISGHRSVSWYQQTPGQGLQFLFEYFSETQRNKGNFPGRFSGRQFSNSRSEMNVSTLELGDSALYLCASSLRTLTANTEAFFGQGTRLTVV.

This clonotype was seen only a few times. The chain has TRBV29-1 and TRBJ2-1; TRBD1 matches at 7 bases. Germline assignment: CDR1 SQVTM and CDR2 ANQGSEA. The CDR3 runs 13 residues. The ends lost 7 bases at V and 2 bases at J; junction bases unmatched: 5. CDR3 protein: CSGFTGAYNEQFF. The CDR3 DNA reads TGCAGCGGCTTCACAGGGGCCTACAATGAGCAGTTCTTC.

As to this clonotype: A read error may be the cause here, since a much bigger clone is one base away. The chain recombines TRBV15 with TRBJ1-5, with D unclear. Germline CDR1 LNHNV, CDR2 YYDKDF (reference sequence). The CDR3 has 13 residues. The CDR3 region is CTTSRDGEKPQHF. As DNA, the CDR3 is TGTACCACCAGCAGAGATGGTGAGAAGCCCCAGCATTTT.

The sample holds many counts of this clonotype. CDR3 in amino acids: CASSLKDTQYF. DNA for the CDR3: TGCGCCAGCAGCTTAAAAGATACGCAGTATTTT. V is TRBV5-1 and J is TRBJ2-3; D remains unclear. Trimming cost V 2 bases and J 5 bases, with 3 bases left between them. Looked up from germline, CDR1 is SGHRS and CDR2 is YFSETQ. CDR3 length: 11 amino acids.

This clonotype was observed at least ten times. The chain links TRBV12-3 or TRBV12-4 to TRBJ2-2; 8 bases fit TRBD2. V dropped 6 bases and J dropped 7; count of bases not matched to a gene: 10. CDR3 size: 15 residues. In nucleotides, the CDR3 is TGTGCCAGCAGCCCAGCGGGAGTGAGAGGCGGGGAGCTGTTTTTT. Translating gives CASSPAGVRGGELFF.

Ten or more counts support this clonotype. This rearrangement joins TRBV21-1 to TRBJ2-1; TRBD2 is the table's D call, not checked against the DNA. TRBV21-1 constitutes a pseudogene. This CDR3 has 20 residues. The CDR3 protein is CASSKGRLAGGTSSYNEQFF. The CDR3 DNA reads TGTGCCAGCAGCAAAGGGCGACTAGCGGGAGGGACCAGCTCCTACAATGAGCAGTTCTTC.

This clonotype was counted ten times or more. The chain uses TRBV18 and TRBJ2-3; TRBD2 is a possible D gene (5 bases). This CDR3 comprises 16 residues. Germline V gives CDR1 KGHSH, CDR2 LQKENI. V gave up 6 bases and J gave up 1 base, with 17 bases separating them. CDR3 DNA: TGTGCCAGCTCCCCCCGGAGGCAGAGGGGCACAGATACGCAGTATTTT. As protein: CASSPRRQRGTDTQYF.

This clonotype was detected many times. The chain carries TRBV6-6 and TRBJ2-1; a possible D gene is TRBD1 (5 bases). V lost 11 bases and J 2 bases, leaving 13 bases between the germline ends. CDR1 MNHNY and CDR2 SVGAGI come from the germline V gene (reference sequence). This CDR3 has 13 residues. This CDR3 is CAYAQGPYNEQFF. DNA for the CDR3: TGTGCCTACGCGCAGGGCCCCTACAATGAGCAGTTCTTC.

This clonotype was recorded many times. This chain connects TRBV20-1 to TRBJ2-2, with D perhaps matching TRBD2 (5 bases). Germline-derived CDR1 and CDR2 are DFQATT and SNEGSKA (reference sequence). The CDR3 has 15 amino acids. Trimming left V 3 bases short and J 4 bases short, with 15 bases between. The CDR3 reads CSARSSGLSTGELFF. DNA for the CDR3: TGCAGTGCTAGGTCTTCCGGACTCTCCACCGGGGAGCTGTTTTTT.

Many counts were recorded for this clonotype. The V and J genes are TRBV12-3 or TRBV12-4 and TRBJ1-4, with a possible D match to TRBD1 (6 bases). The CDR3 is 15 residues long. V was cut by 7 bases and J by 2 bases, with 14 bases left in between. CDR3 nucleotide sequence: TGTGCCAGCACATATACAGGGACGACTAATGAAAAACTGTTTTTT. Protein product: CASTYTGTTNEKLFF.

The V call is TRBV7-9, the J call TRBJ2-7, with no clear D. The CDR3 has 14 residues. CDR1 is SEHNR and CDR2 is FQNEAQ in the germline V gene (reference sequence). Trimming left V 5 bases short and J 3 bases short, with 14 bases between. CDR3 protein: CASSRSQGLYEQYF. The CDR3 coding sequence is TGTGCCAGCAGCCGGTCCCAAGGCCTCTACGAGCAGTACTTC.

This clonotype was found many times. The chain joins TRBV7-9 to TRBJ2-7; D possibly corresponds to TRBD1 (5 bases). CDR3 length: 15 residues. CDR1 is SEHNR, CDR2 FQNEAQ, per germline (reference sequence). The V gene lost 3 bases and the J gene lost 0 bases, with 12 bases spanning the gap. The CDR3 loop is CASSFRQGPSYEQYF. In nucleotides, the CDR3 is TGTGCCAGCAGCTTCCGTCAGGGCCCCTCCTACGAGCAGTACTTC.

This clonotype came up many times. The chain is built from TRBV29-1 and TRBJ2-1; weak D call: TRBD1 (6 bases). Germline V gene lookup returns CDR1 SQVTM and CDR2 ANQGSEA. V was shortened by 0 bases and J by 0 bases, with 12 bases between the two germline ends. The CDR3 has 16 residues. CDR3 coding DNA: TGCAGCGTTGAAGATGGGGGCCGGAGCTCCTACAATGAGCAGTTCTTC. Translation: CSVEDGGRSSYNEQFF.